This T cell receptor beta chain derives from a study of T-cell reconstitution after alpha-beta-depleted transplantation in children. It was with unique molecular identifiers that the TCRbeta library was prepared. MiXCR, run by TCRdb on the PCR reads, gives a single entry per CDR3 protein. Counted here are roughly 400,000 distinct CDR3 sequences, around 21% occurring once; the ten biggest clones make up 3.5% to 4%. This clonotype was found many times. The material was PBMCs from the stem cell graft donor, obtained from the stem cell graft. The clonotype originates from a human donor who donated a stem cell graft to a child with acute myeloid leukemia.

The CDR3 sequence: CATSDPSGRGGNEQFF. Written as DNA, the CDR3 is TGTGCCACCAGTGACCCAAGCGGGAGAGGAGGCAATGAGCAGTTCTTC. This chain uses TRBV24-1 with TRBJ2-1; 8 nucleotides agree with TRBD2. The junction had 10 bases not matched to a gene; V was cut back by 4 bases and J by 6 bases. CDR1 and CDR2 from the germline V gene are KGHDR and SFDVKD. This CDR3 region has 16 residues.